This TCR beta chain was profiled in a study of shared clonotypes between healthy human individuals. Study-level information: A donor's plate count was three for CD4 naive and three for CD4 memory; CD8 naive had two and CD8 memory one.

Samples underwent the assay at deep level. An even split of each subset's genomic DNA across several immunoSEQ plates was performed. Profiled with immunoSEQ multiplex PCR; TCRdb holds only in-frame clones, not every one. The table has millions of clones, approximately 92% seen once. Germline V gene data show CDR1 as WSHSY and CDR2 as SAAADI. There are 13 residues in the CDR3. The V and J ends lost 6 bases and 1 base respectively, with 8 bases between them. Every contributor of samples was a Caucasian grown-up residing in Nashville, Tennessee. The chain recombines TRBV10-2 with TRBJ2-3, with a tentative D call TRBD1 (6 bases). This clonotype originated in a man aged 18-30 years in good health. The specimen was naive CD4+ T cells sorted from blood. Subset given: CD45RA+ positively selected. The CDR3 sequence is CASRRTGTDTQYF. As DNA, the CDR3 is TGCGCCAGCAGGCGGACAGGCACAGATACGCAGTATTTT.